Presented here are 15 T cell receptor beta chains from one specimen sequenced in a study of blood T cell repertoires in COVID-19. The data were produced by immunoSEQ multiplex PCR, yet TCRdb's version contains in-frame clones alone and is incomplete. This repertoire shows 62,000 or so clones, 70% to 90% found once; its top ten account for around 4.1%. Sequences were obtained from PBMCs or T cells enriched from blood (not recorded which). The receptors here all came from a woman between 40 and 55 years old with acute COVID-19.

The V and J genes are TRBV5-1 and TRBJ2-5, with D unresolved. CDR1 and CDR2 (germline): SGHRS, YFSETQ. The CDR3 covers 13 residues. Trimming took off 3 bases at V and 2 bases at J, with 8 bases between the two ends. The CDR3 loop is CASSYAGQETQYF. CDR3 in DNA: TGCGCCAGCAGCTATGCCGGGCAAGAGACCCAGTACTTC. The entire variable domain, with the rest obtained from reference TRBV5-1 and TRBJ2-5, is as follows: KAGVTQTPRYLIKTRGQQVTLSCSPISGHRSVSWYQQTPGQGLQFLFEYFSETQRNKGNFPGRFSGRQFSNSRSEMNVSTLELGDSALYLCASSYAGQETQYFGPGTRLLVL.

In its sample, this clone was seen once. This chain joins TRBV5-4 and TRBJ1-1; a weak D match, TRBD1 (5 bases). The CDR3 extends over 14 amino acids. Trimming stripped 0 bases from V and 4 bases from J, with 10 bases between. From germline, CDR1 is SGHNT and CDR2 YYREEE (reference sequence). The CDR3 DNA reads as TGTGCCAGCAGCTTGGTGGGGGGAGGCACTGAAGCTTTCTTT. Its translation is CASSLVGGGTEAFF. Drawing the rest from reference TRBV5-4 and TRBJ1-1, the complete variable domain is ETGVTQSPTHLIKTRGQQVTLRCSSQSGHNTVSWYQQALGQGPQFIFQYYREEENGRGNFPPRFSGLQFPNYSSELNVNALELDDSALYLCASSLVGGGTEAFFGQGTRLTVV.

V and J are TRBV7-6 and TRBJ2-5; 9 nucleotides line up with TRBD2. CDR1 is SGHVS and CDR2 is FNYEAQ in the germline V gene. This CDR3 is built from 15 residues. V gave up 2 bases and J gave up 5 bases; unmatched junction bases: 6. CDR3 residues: CASSLRRGGRETQYF. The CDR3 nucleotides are TGTGCCAGCAGCTTAAGGCGGGGGGGCCGGGAGACCCAGTACTTC.

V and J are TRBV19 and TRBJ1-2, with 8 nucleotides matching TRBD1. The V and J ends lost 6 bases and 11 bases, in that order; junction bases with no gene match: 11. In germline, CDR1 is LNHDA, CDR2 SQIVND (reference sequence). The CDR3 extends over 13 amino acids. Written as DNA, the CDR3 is TGTGCCAGTAGCCCCCGGGACAGGCTCGGTTACACCTTC. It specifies CASSPRDRLGYTF.

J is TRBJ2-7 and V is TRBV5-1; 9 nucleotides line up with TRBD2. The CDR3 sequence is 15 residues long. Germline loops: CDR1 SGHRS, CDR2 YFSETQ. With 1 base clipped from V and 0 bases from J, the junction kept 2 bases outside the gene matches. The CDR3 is CASSLNSGSSYEQYF. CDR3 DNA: TGCGCCAGCAGCTTGAATAGCGGGAGCTCCTACGAGCAGTACTTC.

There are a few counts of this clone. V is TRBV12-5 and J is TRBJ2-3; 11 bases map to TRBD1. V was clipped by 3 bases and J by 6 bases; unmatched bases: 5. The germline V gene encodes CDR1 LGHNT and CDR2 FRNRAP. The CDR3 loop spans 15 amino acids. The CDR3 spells CASGLGQGAADTQYF. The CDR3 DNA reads TGTGCTAGTGGTTTAGGACAGGGGGCAGCGGATACGCAGTATTTT. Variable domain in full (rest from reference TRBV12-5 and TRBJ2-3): DARVTQTPRHKVTEMGQEVTMRCQPILGHNTVFWYRQTMMQGLELLAYFRNRAPLDDSGMPKDRFSAEMPDATLATLKIQPSEPRDSAVYFCASGLGQGAADTQYFGPGTRLTVL.

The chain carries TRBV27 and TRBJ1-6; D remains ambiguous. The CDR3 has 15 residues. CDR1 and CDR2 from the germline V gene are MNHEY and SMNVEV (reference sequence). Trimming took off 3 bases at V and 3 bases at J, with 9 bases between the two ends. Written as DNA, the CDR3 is TGTGCCAGCAGTTTGCGAGGGCACTATAATTCACCCCTCCACTTT. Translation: CASSLRGHYNSPLHF.

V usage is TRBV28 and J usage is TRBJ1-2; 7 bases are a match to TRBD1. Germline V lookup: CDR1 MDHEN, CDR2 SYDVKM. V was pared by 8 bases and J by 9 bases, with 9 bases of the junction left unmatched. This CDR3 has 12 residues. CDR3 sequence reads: CASEDRADRYTF. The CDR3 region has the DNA TGTGCCAGCGAAGACAGGGCCGATCGCTACACCTTC.

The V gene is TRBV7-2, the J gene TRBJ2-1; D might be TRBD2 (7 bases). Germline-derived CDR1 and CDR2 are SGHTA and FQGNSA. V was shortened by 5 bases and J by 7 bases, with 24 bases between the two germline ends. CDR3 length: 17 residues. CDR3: CASSPHSGAGVVNEQFF. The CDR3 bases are TGTGCCAGCAGCCCACATTCGGGGGCGGGAGTCGTGAATGAGCAGTTCTTC. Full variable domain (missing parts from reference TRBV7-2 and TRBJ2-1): GAGVSQSPSNKVTEKGKDVELRCDPISGHTALYWYRQSLGQGLEFLIYFQGNSAPDKSGLPSDRFSAERTGGSVSTLTIQRTQQEDSAVYLCASSPHSGAGVVNEQFFGPGTRLTVL.

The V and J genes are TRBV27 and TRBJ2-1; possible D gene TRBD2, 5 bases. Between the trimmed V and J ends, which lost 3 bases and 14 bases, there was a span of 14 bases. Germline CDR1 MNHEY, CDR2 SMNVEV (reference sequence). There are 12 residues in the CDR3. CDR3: CASSFIGGMEFF. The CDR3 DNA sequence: TGTGCCAGCAGTTTCATCGGAGGTATGGAGTTCTTC.

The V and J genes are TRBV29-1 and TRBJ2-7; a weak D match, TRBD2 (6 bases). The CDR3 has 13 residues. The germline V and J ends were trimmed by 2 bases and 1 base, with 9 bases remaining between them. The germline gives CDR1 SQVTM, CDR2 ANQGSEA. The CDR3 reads CSVETGVSYEQYF. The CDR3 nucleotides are TGCAGCGTTGAAACGGGGGTGTCCTACGAGCAGTACTTC.

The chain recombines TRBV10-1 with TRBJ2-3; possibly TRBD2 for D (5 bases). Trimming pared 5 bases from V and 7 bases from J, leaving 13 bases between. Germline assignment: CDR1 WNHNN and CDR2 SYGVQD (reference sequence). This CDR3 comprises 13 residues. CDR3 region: CASSLGRGHTQYF. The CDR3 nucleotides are TGCGCCAGCAGTCTGGGTAGAGGGCATACGCAGTATTTT.

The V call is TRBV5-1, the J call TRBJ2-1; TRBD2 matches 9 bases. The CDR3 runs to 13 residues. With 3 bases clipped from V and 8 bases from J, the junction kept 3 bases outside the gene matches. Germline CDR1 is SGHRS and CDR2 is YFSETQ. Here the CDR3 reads CASSSGLAYEQFF. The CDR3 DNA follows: TGCGCCAGCAGCTCCGGACTAGCGTATGAGCAGTTCTTC.

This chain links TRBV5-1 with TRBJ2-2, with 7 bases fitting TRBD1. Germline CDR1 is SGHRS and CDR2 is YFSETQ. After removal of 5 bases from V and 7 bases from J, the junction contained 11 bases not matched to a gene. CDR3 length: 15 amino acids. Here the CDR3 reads CASSPASQGFGELFF. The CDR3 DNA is TGCGCCAGCAGTCCCGCATCACAGGGGTTCGGGGAGCTGTTTTTT.

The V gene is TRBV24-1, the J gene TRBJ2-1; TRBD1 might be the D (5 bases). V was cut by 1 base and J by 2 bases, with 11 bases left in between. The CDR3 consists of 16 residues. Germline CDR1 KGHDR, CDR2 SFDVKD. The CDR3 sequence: CATSDLRGAPYNEQFF. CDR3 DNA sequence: TGTGCCACCAGTGATTTAAGGGGCGCACCCTACAATGAGCAGTTCTTC.